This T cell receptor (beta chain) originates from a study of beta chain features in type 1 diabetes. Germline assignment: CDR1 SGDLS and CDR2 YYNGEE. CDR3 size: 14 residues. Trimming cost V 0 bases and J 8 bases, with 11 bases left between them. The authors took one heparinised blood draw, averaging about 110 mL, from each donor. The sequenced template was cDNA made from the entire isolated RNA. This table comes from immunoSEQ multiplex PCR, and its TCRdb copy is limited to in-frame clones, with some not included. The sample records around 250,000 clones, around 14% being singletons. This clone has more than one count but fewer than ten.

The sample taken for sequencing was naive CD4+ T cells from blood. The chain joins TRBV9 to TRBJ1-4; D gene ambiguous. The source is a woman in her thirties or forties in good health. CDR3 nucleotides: TGTGCCAGCAGCGTAGCGCCGACGGGGGAAAAACTGTTTTTT. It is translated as CASSVAPTGEKLFF.